One and the same sample provided the 17 T cell receptor beta chains below, sequenced in a study of vaccination effects on CD4 cells after COVID-19. These TCRs' antigens remain unknown. Before sequencing, viral peptide pools were used by the ViraFEST assay to expand antigen-specific CD4+ T cells. Following an approximately ten-day culture, CD4+ T cells were purified. Nucleocapsid antibodies stayed negative before and after vaccination, showing no earlier SARS-CoV-2 infection. Method: immunoSEQ multiplex PCR; TCRdb's copy keeps in-frame clones and lacks some. In the table there are some 30,000 clones, roughly two thirds of which are singletons. Sequenced here: CD4+ T cells from PBMCs cultured with SARS-CoV-2 spike peptides, sampled before COVID-19 vaccination. These receptors came from a human donor who received a COVID-19 vaccine.

This chain links TRBV7-7 with TRBJ2-5, with D possibly being TRBD2 (7 bases). Germline lookup yields CDR1 SSHAT and CDR2 FNYEAQ (reference sequence). Trimming stripped 5 bases from V and 5 bases from J, with 21 bases between. The CDR3 is 16 amino acids. CDR3: CASSPHPAQGGETQYF. Here the CDR3 DNA reads TGTGCCAGCAGCCCCCACCCAGCACAGGGAGGGGAGACCCAGTACTTC. Looking up the rest from reference TRBV7-7 and TRBJ2-5 gives the full variable domain: GAGVSQSPRYKVTKRGQDVTLRCDPISSHATLYWYQQALGQGPEFLTYFNYEAQPDKSGLPSDRFSAERPEGSISTLTIQRTEQRDSAMYRCASSPHPAQGGETQYFGPGTRLLVL.

This clone appeared a few times. This chain links TRBV4-1 with TRBJ2-3; 16 nucleotides line up with TRBD2. This CDR3 has 19 residues. Germline loops: CDR1 MGHRA, CDR2 YSYEKL. Unmatched junction bases numbered 5, after V lost 1 base and J lost 1 base. The CDR3 DNA is TGCGCCAGCAGCCAAGGGGGACTAGCGGGAGGGCTGGGCACAGATACGCAGTATTTT. Its translation is CASSQGGLAGGLGTDTQYF.

The J gene is TRBJ2-3, the V gene TRBV27; 15 nucleotides agree with TRBD2. V dropped 3 bases and J dropped 0; count of bases not matched to a gene: 7. This CDR3 comprises 19 residues. The germline V gene has CDR1 MNHEY and CDR2 SMNVEV (reference sequence). In DNA form, the CDR3 reads TGTGCCAGCAGTTTTTTAGGGACTAGCGGGGGGAGTAGCACAGATACGCAGTATTTT. Its protein product is CASSFLGTSGGSSTDTQYF.

The rearrangement uses TRBV7-9 and TRBJ1-5; D is perhaps TRBD1 (5 bases). CDR1 SEHNR and CDR2 FQNEAQ come from the germline V gene (reference sequence). V was clipped by 6 bases and J by 3 bases, with 9 bases between them. The CDR3 covers 13 residues. The CDR3 DNA follows: TGTGCCAGCAGAGGAGGGGTCAATCAGCCCCAGCATTTT. Translating it yields CASRGGVNQPQHF.

This clone came up a few times. This chain links TRBV4-1 with TRBJ1-5; D is unresolved. The CDR3 runs to 15 residues. The germline gives CDR1 MGHRA, CDR2 YSYEKL. V shed 3 bases and J shed 1 base, with 10 bases lying between them. CDR3 bases: TGCGCCAGCAGCCAGAGGGTCTTCAGCAATCAGCCCCAGCATTTT. Its protein is CASSQRVFSNQPQHF.

The J gene is TRBJ1-1, the V gene TRBV2, with unresolved D. Trimming left V 8 bases short and J 4 bases short, with 11 bases between. Germline CDR1 and CDR2: SNHLY and FYNNEI. The CDR3 spans 12 residues. For the CDR3, the DNA is TGTGCCAGCGCCCCCGGGGTCACTGAAGCTTTCTTT. It codes for CASAPGVTEAFF.

The chain links TRBV27 to TRBJ2-2, with 9 bases that match TRBD2. Unmatched junction bases numbered 13, after V lost 5 bases and J lost 0 bases. Germline V gene data show CDR1 as MNHEY and CDR2 as SMNVEV (reference sequence). CDR3 length: 19 residues. The CDR3 DNA follows: TGTGCCAGCAGTACCATATCACTACTAGCGGGTACGAACACCGGGGAGCTGTTTTTT. Protein: CASSTISLLAGTNTGELFF.

The J gene is TRBJ2-3, the V gene TRBV3-1 (or the pseudogene TRBV3-2); 11 bases match TRBD1. CDR1 is LGHDT, CDR2 YNNKEL, per germline (reference sequence). The CDR3 is 19 amino acids. V trimming: 1 base; J trimming: 4 bases; junction bases outside the gene matches: 13. The chain's CDR3 is CASSQVSWDRGNPPDTQYF. DNA of the CDR3: TGTGCCAGCAGCCAAGTCAGCTGGGACAGGGGGAACCCCCCAGATACGCAGTATTTT.

This clone has just a few counts. The chain has TRBV2 and TRBJ2-6, with a weak D call TRBD1 (7 bases). V was trimmed by 7 bases and J by 2 bases, leaving 15 bases between them. Looked up from germline, CDR1 is SNHLY and CDR2 is FYNNEI. This CDR3 spans 16 amino acids. CDR3 sequence reads: CASKEGARAGANVLTF. The DNA for the CDR3 is TGTGCCAGCAAGGAGGGGGCAAGGGCTGGGGCCAACGTCCTGACTTTC.

The chain employs TRBV7-9 and TRBJ1-5; possibly TRBD1 for D (5 bases). Trimming pared 5 bases from V and 4 bases from J, leaving 9 bases between. Germline CDR1 and CDR2: SEHNR and FQNEAQ (reference sequence). The length of the CDR3 is 13 residues. CDR3 protein: CASSGDGNQPQHF. In nucleotides, the CDR3 is TGTGCCAGCAGCGGGGACGGAAATCAGCCCCAGCATTTT.

The chain recombines TRBV4-1 with TRBJ2-7; D is undetermined. CDR1 MGHRA and CDR2 YSYEKL come from the germline V gene. CDR3 length: 15 residues. V was shortened by 1 base and J by 0 bases, with 10 bases between the two germline ends. In DNA, the CDR3 is TGCGCCAGCAGCCAAGGTAGGGCTAGCTCCTACGAGCAGTACTTC. This encodes CASSQGRASSYEQYF.

The V and J genes are TRBV6-1 and TRBJ2-7, with 7 bases fitting TRBD2. With 2 bases clipped from V and 7 bases from J, the junction kept 2 bases outside the gene matches. The germline V gene encodes CDR1 MNHNS and CDR2 SASEGT. This CDR3 spans 12 amino acids. CDR3 residues: CASSERRGEQYF. In DNA, the CDR3 is TGTGCCAGCAGTGAACGGCGGGGGGAGCAGTACTTC.

This chain links TRBV11-2 with TRBJ2-3; D may be TRBD1 (8 bases). From germline, CDR1 is SGHAT and CDR2 FQNNGV. V was clipped by 4 bases and J by 4 bases, with 21 bases between them. CDR3 size: 17 residues. This chain's CDR3 is CASSSGRGQGAADTQYF. DNA for the CDR3: TGTGCCAGCAGCTCAGGGCGGGGGCAGGGGGCTGCAGATACGCAGTATTTT.

The V gene is TRBV3-1 (or the pseudogene TRBV3-2), the J gene TRBJ2-3; 10 nucleotides align to TRBD1. There are 19 residues in the CDR3. Germline trimming cut 2 bases from V and 3 bases from J; bases unmatched to any gene: 14. The germline gives CDR1 LGHDT, CDR2 YNNKEL (reference sequence). In DNA form, the CDR3 reads TGTGCCAGCAGCCAAACTACCGGGACAGGGGTTCTTAGGACAGATACGCAGTATTTT. Residues: CASSQTTGTGVLRTDTQYF.

V is TRBV4-2 and J is TRBJ1-2; 7 bases agree with TRBD1. CDR1 is LGHNA and CDR2 is YNFKEQ in the germline V gene. This CDR3 spans 16 amino acids. Trimming at V came to 1 base and at J to 2 bases, leaving 7 bases not matched to a gene. DNA of the CDR3: TGTGCCAGCAGCCAAGTTGTATTGACAGGGAACTATGGCTACACCTTC. It encodes CASSQVVLTGNYGYTF.

This clone appeared once. CDR3 protein: CAIDQGGYEQYF. The CDR3 coding sequence is TGTGCCATCGATCAGGGGGGCTACGAGCAGTACTTC. This chain joins TRBV10-3 and TRBJ2-7, with D possibly matching TRBD1 (7 bases). Germline V gives CDR1 ENHRY, CDR2 SYGVKD. V was cut by 8 bases and J by 3 bases, with 11 bases left in between. The CDR3 has 12 residues.

The chain couples TRBV5-1 to TRBJ2-1; D gene ambiguous. The CDR3 totals 15 residues. Germline V gene lookup returns CDR1 SGHRS and CDR2 YFSETQ. V dropped 0 bases and J dropped 7 bases, with 14 bases sitting between them. CDR3 in DNA: TGCGCCAGCAGCTTGGGCCGCTTTAGCCCAAATGAGCAGTTCTTC. Protein: CASSLGRFSPNEQFF.